The clone carrying this TCR beta chain was found a few times. The target antigen is unknown. Amplification targeted TCR beta CDR3 regions from RNA transcripts. First-round RT-PCR with HTBI primers amplified the TCR CDR3 region. TCRdb recomputed calls from the multiplex PCR reads with MiXCR, one row per CDR3 protein. The sample records over 500,000 distinct CDR3 sequences, approximately 15% being singletons. These data come from a study of T cells in Graves' hyperthyroidism and ophthalmopathy. Findings and limits, study-wide: Ophthalmopathy was told apart from stable hyperthyroidism by a 13 V-J model. Ophthalmopathy prediction by the model preceded onset by a median about 6.5 months.

V was pared by 4 bases and J by 5 bases, with 3 bases of the junction left unmatched. The CDR3 runs 14 residues. CDR1 and CDR2 from the germline V gene are SNHLY and FYNNEI. The definition of stable Graves' hyperthyroidism was no ophthalmopathy progression within 18 months. The specimen sequenced was blood. The chain has TRBV2 and TRBJ1-4, with 8 bases that match TRBD1. The source is a woman aged 40 to 50 with Graves' hyperthyroidism. The CDR3 loop reads CASSVRQGNEKLFF. DNA for the CDR3: TGTGCCAGCAGTGTGAGACAGGGGAATGAAAAACTGTTTTTT.